Following are 15 T cell receptor beta chains from one sample sequenced in a study of blood T cell repertoires in COVID-19. The assay was immunoSEQ multiplex PCR, and TCRdb's table has in-frame clones only and misses some. The table lists approximately 37,000 clones, 87% of them singletons, with roughly a tenth in the top ten. Sample: peripheral blood. The receptors here all came from a man older than 75 with active COVID-19.

This chain links TRBV27 with TRBJ2-7; 7 bases are shared with TRBD1. CDR3 size: 15 residues. Trimming removed 6 bases from V and 1 base from J; junction bases left unmatched: 9. The germline V gene has CDR1 MNHEY and CDR2 SMNVEV (reference sequence). The CDR3 is CASSGTVDRSYEQYF. As DNA, the CDR3 is TGTGCCAGCAGCGGAACGGTGGACAGGTCCTACGAGCAGTACTTC.

DNA for the CDR3: TGTGCCAGCAGTCACTCTTCGGTGCAGTACTTC. Its protein product is CASSHSSVQYF. V is TRBV28 and J is TRBJ2-7; no definite D call. Germline V lookup: CDR1 MDHEN, CDR2 SYDVKM. The CDR3 covers 11 residues. Trimming took 5 bases from V and 9 from J, leaving 11 bases between them.

The V and J genes are TRBV18 and TRBJ1-5; 9 bases align to TRBD1. Looked up from germline, CDR1 is KGHSH and CDR2 is LQKENI. J lost 7 bases, V lost 4 bases, and 8 bases had no gene match. The CDR3 is made up of 15 amino acids. The CDR3 is CASSRTGQGGQPQHF. CDR3 DNA sequence: TGTGCCAGCTCACGGACGGGACAGGGTGGACAGCCCCAGCATTTT.

This chain joins TRBV7-9 and TRBJ1-2, with a tentative D call TRBD1 (5 bases). Trimming stripped 5 bases from V and 7 bases from J, with 11 bases between. CDR3 length: 12 residues. Per germline, CDR1 SEHNR and CDR2 FQNEAQ (reference sequence). In DNA, the CDR3 is TGTGCCAGCAGCACCAGGGTACCTGGCTACACCTTC. It is translated as CASSTRVPGYTF.

The chain recombines TRBV28 with TRBJ2-7; tentative D call: TRBD1 (6 bases). The CDR3 length is 13 residues. Germline V CDR1 and CDR2: MDHEN, SYDVKM. Deletions cut 3 bases from V and 2 bases from J, with 8 bases between. The CDR3 sequence is CASSLQGTYEQYF. The DNA for the CDR3 is TGTGCCAGCAGTTTGCAGGGGACCTACGAGCAGTACTTC. Filled out from reference TRBV28 and TRBJ2-7, the complete variable domain reads DVKVTQSSRYLVKRTGEKVFLECVQDMDHENMFWYRQDPGLGLRLIYFSYDVKMKEKGDIPEGYSVSREKKERFSLILESASTNQTSMYLCASSLQGTYEQYFGPGTRLTVT.

The V gene is TRBV9, the J gene TRBJ2-1; 8 bases agree with TRBD2. The length of the CDR3 is 13 residues. The V gene's germline CDR1 is SGDLS and CDR2 YYNGEE. J lost 7 bases, V lost 7 bases, and 7 bases had no gene match. The CDR3 sequence is CASGTSGNNEQFF. CDR3 coding DNA: TGTGCCAGCGGAACTAGCGGCAATAATGAGCAGTTCTTC.

J is TRBJ2-1 and V is TRBV28, with TRBD2 identical over 16 bases. Germline loops: CDR1 MDHEN, CDR2 SYDVKM. The trim removed 9 bases at V and 2 bases at J, leaving 7 bases unmatched. The CDR3 totals 17 residues. CDR3 in amino acids: CASQYGTSGRAYNEQFF. The CDR3, as DNA: TGTGCCAGTCAATACGGGACTAGCGGGAGGGCCTACAATGAGCAGTTCTTC.

The gene calls are TRBV5-4 and TRBJ2-1; 11 nucleotides line up with TRBD2. The CDR3 sequence is 15 residues long. CDR1 is SGHNT, CDR2 YYREEE, per germline (reference sequence). Unmatched junction bases numbered 8, after V lost 4 bases and J lost 8 bases. In DNA, the CDR3 is TGTGCCAGCAGCAGTAGCGGGAGGGCCCCCGATGAGCAGTTCTTC. Protein product: CASSSSGRAPDEQFF.

The chain joins TRBV7-9 to TRBJ1-1; TRBD1 agrees at 8 bases. This CDR3 is built from 14 residues. From germline, CDR1 is SEHNR and CDR2 FQNEAQ (reference sequence). The V segment lost 5 bases and the J segment 4 bases; nucleotides outside the gene matches: 6. In DNA form, the CDR3 reads TGTGCCAGCAGCCTTTCCGACAGGGGCACTGAAGCTTTCTTT. This codes for CASSLSDRGTEAFF.

The CDR3 here is CASRVRSGTNEQFF. For the CDR3, the DNA is TGTGCCAGCCGGGTTAGGAGCGGGACCAATGAGCAGTTCTTC. This chain connects TRBV19 to TRBJ2-1; 7 bases match TRBD2. With V trimmed by 9 bases and J by 6 bases, 11 bases remained unmatched. CDR3 size: 14 residues. Looked up from germline, CDR1 is LNHDA and CDR2 is SQIVND (reference sequence).

This sequence joins TRBV2 and TRBJ2-7; maybe TRBD2 (6 bases). Germline V gene sequence: CDR1 SNHLY, CDR2 FYNNEI. V lost 1 base, J lost 4 bases, and 14 bases lay in between. This CDR3 is 15 amino acids long. CDR3 DNA sequence: TGTGCCAGCAGTGAAGGGTTAGCGGAAACATACGAGCAGTACTTC. Amino acids: CASSEGLAETYEQYF.

The V and J genes are TRBV6-2 or TRBV6-3 and TRBJ2-5; perhaps TRBD2 as D (6 bases). Germline-derived CDR1 and CDR2 are MNHEY and SVGEGT. This CDR3 is 15 amino acids long. Trimming shortened V by 0 bases and J by 5 bases, and 13 bases separated the two germline ends. The CDR3 DNA is TGTGCCAGCAGTTACTCGAGGCGGGGTTTGGAGACCCAGTACTTC. This encodes CASSYSRRGLETQYF.

J is TRBJ2-3 and V is TRBV5-1, with D possibly matching TRBD2 (5 bases). Germline CDR1 is SGHRS and CDR2 is YFSETQ. The CDR3 is made up of 14 amino acids. V was pared by 1 base and J by 1 base, with 7 bases between. CDR3 sequence: CASSLTRGTDTQYF. The CDR3 bases are TGCGCCAGCAGCTTGACTAGGGGCACAGATACGCAGTATTTT.

The gene calls are TRBV6-5 and TRBJ2-3; perhaps TRBD1 as D (5 bases). Trimming shortened V by 2 bases and J by 6 bases, and 12 bases separated the two germline ends. The CDR3 spans 14 residues. Germline CDR1 is MNHEY and CDR2 is SVGAGI. This CDR3 reads CASSYRGRVDTQYF. The CDR3, as DNA: TGTGCCAGCAGTTACAGGGGTCGGGTGGATACGCAGTATTTT.

The sample holds one count of this clone. The J gene is TRBJ1-1, the V gene TRBV19; TRBD1 matches 8 bases. The CDR3 covers 14 residues. Trimming took 5 bases from V and 0 from J; bases not matched to a gene: 2. Germline CDR1 and CDR2: LNHDA and SQIVND (reference sequence). CDR3 in DNA: TGTGCCAGTAGTGCGGGACAGGTGAACACTGAAGCTTTCTTT. It translates to CASSAGQVNTEAFF.